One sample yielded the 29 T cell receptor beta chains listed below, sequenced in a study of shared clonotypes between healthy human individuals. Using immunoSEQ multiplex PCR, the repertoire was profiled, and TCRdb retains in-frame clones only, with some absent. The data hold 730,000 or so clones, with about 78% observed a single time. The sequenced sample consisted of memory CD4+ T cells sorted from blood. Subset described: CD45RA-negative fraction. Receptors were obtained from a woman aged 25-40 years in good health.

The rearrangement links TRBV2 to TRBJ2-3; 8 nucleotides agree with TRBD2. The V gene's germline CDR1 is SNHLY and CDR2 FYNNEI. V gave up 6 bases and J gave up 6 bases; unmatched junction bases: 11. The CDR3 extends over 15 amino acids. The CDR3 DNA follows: TGTGCCAGCAGCGGCGGGAGGCGCCAGGGGGATACGCAGTATTTT. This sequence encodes CASSGGRRQGDTQYF.

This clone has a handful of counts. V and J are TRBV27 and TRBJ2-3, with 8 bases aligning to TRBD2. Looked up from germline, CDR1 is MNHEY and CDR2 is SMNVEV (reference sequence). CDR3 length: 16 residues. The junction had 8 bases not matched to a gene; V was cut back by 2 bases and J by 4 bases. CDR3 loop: CASSLRGLGSPDTQYF. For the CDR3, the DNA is TGTGCCAGCAGTTTAAGGGGACTAGGAAGCCCAGATACGCAGTATTTT.

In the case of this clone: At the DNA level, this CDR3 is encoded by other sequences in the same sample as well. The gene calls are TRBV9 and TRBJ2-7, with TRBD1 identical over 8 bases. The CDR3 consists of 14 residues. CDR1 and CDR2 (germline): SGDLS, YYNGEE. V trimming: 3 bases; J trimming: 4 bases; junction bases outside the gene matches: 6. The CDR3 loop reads CASSAGTGPYEQYF. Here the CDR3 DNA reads TGTGCCAGCAGCGCCGGGACAGGACCATACGAGCAGTACTTC. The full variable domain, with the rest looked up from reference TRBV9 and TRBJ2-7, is DSGVTQTPKHLITATGQRVTLRCSPRSGDLSVYWYQQSLDQGLQFLIQYYNGEERAKGNILERFSAQQFPDLHSELNLSSLELGDSALYFCASSAGTGPYEQYFGPGTRLTVT.

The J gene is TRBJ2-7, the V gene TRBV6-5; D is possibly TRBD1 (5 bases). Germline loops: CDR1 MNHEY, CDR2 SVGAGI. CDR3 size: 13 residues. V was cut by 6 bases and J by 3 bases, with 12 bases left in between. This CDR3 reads CASSLDTGYEQYF. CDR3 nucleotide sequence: TGTGCCAGCAGCCTTGATACAGGCTACGAGCAGTACTTC.

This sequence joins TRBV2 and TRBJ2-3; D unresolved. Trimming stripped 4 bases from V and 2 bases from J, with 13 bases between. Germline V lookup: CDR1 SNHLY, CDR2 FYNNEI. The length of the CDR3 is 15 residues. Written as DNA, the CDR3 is TGTGCCAGCAGTGCAGAACGAGGTCCCACAGATACGCAGTATTTT. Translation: CASSAERGPTDTQYF.

The DNA for the CDR3 is TGTGCCAGCAGCTCCCCAGGGTCGCGCGAGCAGTACTTC. Protein product: CASSSPGSREQYF. This chain joins TRBV7-9 and TRBJ2-7; TRBD1 might be the D (5 bases). The CDR3 totals 13 residues. Germline V lookup: CDR1 SEHNR, CDR2 FQNEAQ (reference sequence). V lost 4 bases, J lost 6 bases, and 13 bases lay in between. Full variable domain (missing parts from reference TRBV7-9 and TRBJ2-7): DTGVSQNPRHKITKRGQNVTFRCDPISEHNRLYWYRQTLGQGPEFLTYFQNEAQLEKSRLLSDRFSAERPKGSFSTLEIQRTEQGDSAMYLCASSSPGSREQYFGPGTRLTVT.

The CDR3, as DNA: TGTGCCAGCAGCCCCAGGACAGGGACTAATGAAAAACTGTTTTTT. As protein: CASSPRTGTNEKLFF. The V gene is TRBV11-2, the J gene TRBJ1-4, with TRBD1 matching over 8 bases. Looked up from germline, CDR1 is SGHAT and CDR2 is FQNNGV. The CDR3 totals 15 residues. Unmatched junction bases numbered 4, after V lost 5 bases and J lost 2 bases. The whole variable domain, remainder taken from reference TRBV11-2 and TRBJ1-4, is EAGVAQSPRYKIIEKRQSVAFWCNPISGHATLYWYQQILGQGPKLLIQFQNNGVVDDSQLPKDRFSAERLKGVDSTLKIQPAKLEDSAVYLCASSPRTGTNEKLFFGSGTQLSVL.

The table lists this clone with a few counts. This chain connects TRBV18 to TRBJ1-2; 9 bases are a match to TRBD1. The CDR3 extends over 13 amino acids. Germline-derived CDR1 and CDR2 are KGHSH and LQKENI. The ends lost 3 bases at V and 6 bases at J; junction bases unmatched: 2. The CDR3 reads CASSPGTGNGYTF. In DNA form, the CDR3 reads TGTGCCAGCTCACCCGGGACAGGGAATGGCTACACCTTC.

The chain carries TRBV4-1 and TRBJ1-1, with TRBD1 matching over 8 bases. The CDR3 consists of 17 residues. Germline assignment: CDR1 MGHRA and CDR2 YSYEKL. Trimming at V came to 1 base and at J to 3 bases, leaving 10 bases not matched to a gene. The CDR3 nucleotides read TGCGCCAGCAGCCAAGTTGGCAGGGGGCGCGGGGACACTGAAGCTTTCTTT. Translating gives CASSQVGRGRGDTEAFF.

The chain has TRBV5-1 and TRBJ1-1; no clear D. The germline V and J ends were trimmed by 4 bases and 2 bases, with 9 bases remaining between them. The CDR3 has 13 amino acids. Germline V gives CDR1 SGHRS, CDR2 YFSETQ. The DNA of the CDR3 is TGCGCCAGCAGCGTCGCCGCCAACACTGAAGCTTTCTTT. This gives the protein CASSVAANTEAFF.

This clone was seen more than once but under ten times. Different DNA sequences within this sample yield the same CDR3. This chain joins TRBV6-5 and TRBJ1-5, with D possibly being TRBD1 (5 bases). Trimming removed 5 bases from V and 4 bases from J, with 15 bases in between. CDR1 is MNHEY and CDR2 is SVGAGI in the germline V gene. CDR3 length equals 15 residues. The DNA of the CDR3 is TGTGCCAGCAGTCCCGGGACGGGAGTTAATCAGCCCCAGCATTTT. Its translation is CASSPGTGVNQPQHF.

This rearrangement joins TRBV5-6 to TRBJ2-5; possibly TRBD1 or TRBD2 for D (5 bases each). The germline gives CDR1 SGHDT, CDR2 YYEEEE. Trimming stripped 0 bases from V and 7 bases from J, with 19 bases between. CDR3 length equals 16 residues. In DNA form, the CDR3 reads TGTGCCAGCAGCTTGGTGACGTGGGGGAGAGAAGGGACCCAGTACTTC. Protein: CASSLVTWGREGTQYF. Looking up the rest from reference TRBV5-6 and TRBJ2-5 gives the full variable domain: DAGVTQSPTHLIKTRGQQVTLRCSPKSGHDTVSWYQQALGQGPQFIFQYYEEEERQRGNFPDRFSGHQFPNYSSELNVNALLLGDSALYLCASSLVTWGREGTQYFGPGTRLLVL.

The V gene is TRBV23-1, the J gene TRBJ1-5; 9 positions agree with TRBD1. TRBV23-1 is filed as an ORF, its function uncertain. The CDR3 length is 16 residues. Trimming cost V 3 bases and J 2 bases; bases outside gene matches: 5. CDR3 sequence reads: CASSHLRTGGNQPQHF. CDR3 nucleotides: TGCGCCAGCAGTCATCTGCGGACAGGGGGCAATCAGCCCCAGCATTTT.

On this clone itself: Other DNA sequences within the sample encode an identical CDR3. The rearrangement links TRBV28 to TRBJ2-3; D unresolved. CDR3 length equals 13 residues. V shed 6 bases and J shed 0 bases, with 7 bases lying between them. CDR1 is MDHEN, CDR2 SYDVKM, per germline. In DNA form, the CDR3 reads TGTGCCAGCAGCCCCCAAAGCACAGATACGCAGTATTTT. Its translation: CASSPQSTDTQYF.

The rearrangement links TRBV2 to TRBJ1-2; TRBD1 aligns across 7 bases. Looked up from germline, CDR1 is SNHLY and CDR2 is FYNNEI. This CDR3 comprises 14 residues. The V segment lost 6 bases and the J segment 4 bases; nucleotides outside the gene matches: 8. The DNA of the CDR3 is TGTGCCAGCAGGGGGGGGGACAGACCCTATGGCTACACCTTC. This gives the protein CASRGGDRPYGYTF.

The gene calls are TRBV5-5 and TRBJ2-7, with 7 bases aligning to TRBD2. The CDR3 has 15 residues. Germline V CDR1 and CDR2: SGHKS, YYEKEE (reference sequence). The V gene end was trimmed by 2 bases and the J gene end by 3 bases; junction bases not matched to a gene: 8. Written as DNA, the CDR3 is TGTGCCAGCAGCTTTGGGCCTAGCGGAAACTACGAGCAGTACTTC. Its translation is CASSFGPSGNYEQYF.

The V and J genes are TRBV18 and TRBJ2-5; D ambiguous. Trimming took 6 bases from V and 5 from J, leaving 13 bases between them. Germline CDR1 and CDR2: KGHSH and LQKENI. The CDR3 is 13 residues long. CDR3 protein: CASSTYSGETQYF. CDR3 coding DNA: TGTGCCAGCTCTACGTACTCCGGCGAGACCCAGTACTTC.

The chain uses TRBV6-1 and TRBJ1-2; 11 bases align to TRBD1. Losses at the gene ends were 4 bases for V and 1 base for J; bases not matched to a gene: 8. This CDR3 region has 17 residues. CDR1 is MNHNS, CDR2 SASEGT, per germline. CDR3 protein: CASSVTAGTGGNYGYTF. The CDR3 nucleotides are TGTGCCAGCAGTGTTACTGCCGGGACAGGGGGTAACTATGGCTACACCTTC.

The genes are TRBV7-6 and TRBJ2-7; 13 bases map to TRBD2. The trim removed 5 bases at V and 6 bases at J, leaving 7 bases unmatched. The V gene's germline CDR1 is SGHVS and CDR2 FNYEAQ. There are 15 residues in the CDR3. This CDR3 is CASSPRTSGSGEQYF. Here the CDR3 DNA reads TGTGCCAGCAGCCCCCGGACTAGCGGGAGCGGCGAGCAGTACTTC.

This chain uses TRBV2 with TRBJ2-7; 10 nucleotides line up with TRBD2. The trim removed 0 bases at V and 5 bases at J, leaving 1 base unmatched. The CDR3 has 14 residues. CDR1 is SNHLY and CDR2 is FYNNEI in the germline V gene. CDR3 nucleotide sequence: TGTGCCAGCAGTGAAGCTAGCGGGAGGAACGAGCAGTACTTC. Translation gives CASSEASGRNEQYF.

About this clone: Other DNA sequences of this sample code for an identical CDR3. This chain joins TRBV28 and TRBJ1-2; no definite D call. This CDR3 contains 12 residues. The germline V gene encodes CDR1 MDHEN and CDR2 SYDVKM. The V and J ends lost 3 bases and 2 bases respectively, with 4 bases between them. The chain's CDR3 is CASSLVNYGYTF. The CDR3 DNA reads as TGTGCCAGCAGTTTGGTGAACTATGGCTACACCTTC.

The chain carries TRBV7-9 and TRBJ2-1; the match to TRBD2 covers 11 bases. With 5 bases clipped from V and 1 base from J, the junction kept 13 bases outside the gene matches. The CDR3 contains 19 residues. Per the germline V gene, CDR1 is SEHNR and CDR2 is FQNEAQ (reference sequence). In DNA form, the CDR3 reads TGTGCCAGCAGCCTTAGAGGAGTAGCGGGAGGGGAGTCCTACAATGAGCAGTTCTTC. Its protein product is CASSLRGVAGGESYNEQFF.

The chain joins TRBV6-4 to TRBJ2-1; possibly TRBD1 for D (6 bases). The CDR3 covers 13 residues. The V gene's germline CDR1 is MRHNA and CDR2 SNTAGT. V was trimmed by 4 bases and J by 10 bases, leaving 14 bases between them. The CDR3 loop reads CASSGLQGSEQFF. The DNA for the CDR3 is TGTGCCAGCAGTGGACTGCAGGGGAGCGAGCAGTTCTTC.

The CDR3 loop is CASSRTSGGSTDTQYF. The CDR3 DNA reads TGCGCCAGCAGCCGGACTAGCGGGGGGAGCACAGATACGCAGTATTTT. The gene calls are TRBV5-1 and TRBJ2-3; 14 bases match TRBD2. The CDR3 totals 16 residues. Germline assignment: CDR1 SGHRS and CDR2 YFSETQ. After removal of 4 bases from V and 0 bases from J, the junction contained 1 base not matched to a gene.

For the CDR3, the DNA is TGTGCCAGCAGTTACGGACAGGGGGCATATGAGCAGTTCTTC. Translation: CASSYGQGAYEQFF. The chain combines TRBV6-5 with TRBJ2-1, with 11 bases aligning to TRBD1. The CDR3 is 14 amino acids. Germline V gives CDR1 MNHEY, CDR2 SVGAGI. Trimming removed 2 bases from V and 8 bases from J; junction bases left unmatched: 2.

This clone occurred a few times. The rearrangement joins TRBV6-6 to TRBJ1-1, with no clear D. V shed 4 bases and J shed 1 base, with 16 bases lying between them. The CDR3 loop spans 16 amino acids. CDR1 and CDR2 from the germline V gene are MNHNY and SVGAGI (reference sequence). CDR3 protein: CASSSFLQAGNTEAFF. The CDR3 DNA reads TGTGCCAGCAGTTCGTTCTTGCAAGCGGGGAACACTGAAGCTTTCTTT.

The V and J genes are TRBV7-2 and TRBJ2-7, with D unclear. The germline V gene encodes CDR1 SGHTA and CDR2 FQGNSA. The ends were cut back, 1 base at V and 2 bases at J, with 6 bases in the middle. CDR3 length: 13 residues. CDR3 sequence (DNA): TGTGCCAGCAGCTTAGATCAAGCCTACGAGCAGTACTTC. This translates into CASSLDQAYEQYF.

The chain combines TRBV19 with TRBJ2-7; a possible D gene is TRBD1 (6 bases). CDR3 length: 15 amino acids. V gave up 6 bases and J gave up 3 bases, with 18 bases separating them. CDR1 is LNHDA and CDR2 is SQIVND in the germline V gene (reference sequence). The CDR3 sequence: CASSSGTTSFYEQYF. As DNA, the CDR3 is TGTGCCAGTAGCTCCGGGACAACTTCTTTCTACGAGCAGTACTTC.

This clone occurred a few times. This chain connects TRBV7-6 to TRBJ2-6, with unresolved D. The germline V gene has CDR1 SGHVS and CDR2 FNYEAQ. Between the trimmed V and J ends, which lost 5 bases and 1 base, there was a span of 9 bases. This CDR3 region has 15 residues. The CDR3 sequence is CASSQPESGANVLTF. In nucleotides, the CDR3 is TGTGCCAGCAGCCAGCCAGAGTCTGGGGCCAACGTCCTGACTTTC.